The clone carrying this T cell receptor (beta chain) was observed a few times. Antigen: not known. This CDR3 contains 15 residues. J lost 2 bases, V lost 8 bases, and 11 bases had no gene match. The V gene's germline CDR1 is MNHNS and CDR2 SASEGT. TCRdb ran MiXCR on the PCR reads. The sample yields under 25,000 clones, over 25% seen once. This sample was taken from a study of metastatic and nonmetastatic thyroid tumors. Turning to the study itself: Repertoires of blood and of tissue (tumor or nodule) from malignant and benign thyroid patients were compared. Overall study findings and caveats: When malignant thyroid tumors were compared with benign nodules, TCR beta diversity was reportedly significantly higher in the malignant tumors. This held in both blood and tumor samples.

Patients underwent thyroid surgery, and none had received any treatment before it. The material sequenced was blood. The chain combines TRBV6-1 with TRBJ2-7, with 8 nucleotides matching TRBD2. This TCR came from a female donor with papillary thyroid cancer or a benign thyroid nodule (not recorded which). Some clones in this sample may be carry-over from other donors' samples. The CDR3 here is CASGAEAGLAYEQYF. DNA for the CDR3: TGTGCCAGCGGGGCGGAAGCGGGACTAGCCTACGAGCAGTACTTC.